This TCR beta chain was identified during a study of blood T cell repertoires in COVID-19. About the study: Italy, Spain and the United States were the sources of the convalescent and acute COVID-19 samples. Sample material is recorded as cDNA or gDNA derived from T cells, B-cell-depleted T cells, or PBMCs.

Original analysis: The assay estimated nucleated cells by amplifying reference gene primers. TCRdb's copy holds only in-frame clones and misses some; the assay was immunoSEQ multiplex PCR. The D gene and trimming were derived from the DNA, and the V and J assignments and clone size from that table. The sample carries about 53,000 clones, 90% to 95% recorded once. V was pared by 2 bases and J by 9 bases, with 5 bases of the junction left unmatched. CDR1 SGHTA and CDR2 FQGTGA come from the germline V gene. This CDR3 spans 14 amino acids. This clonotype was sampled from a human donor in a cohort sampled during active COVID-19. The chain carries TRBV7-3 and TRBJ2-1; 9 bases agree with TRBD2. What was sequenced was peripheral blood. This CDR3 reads CASSLGSGRPEQFF. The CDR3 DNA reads TGTGCCAGCAGCTTAGGTAGCGGGAGACCTGAGCAGTTCTTC.